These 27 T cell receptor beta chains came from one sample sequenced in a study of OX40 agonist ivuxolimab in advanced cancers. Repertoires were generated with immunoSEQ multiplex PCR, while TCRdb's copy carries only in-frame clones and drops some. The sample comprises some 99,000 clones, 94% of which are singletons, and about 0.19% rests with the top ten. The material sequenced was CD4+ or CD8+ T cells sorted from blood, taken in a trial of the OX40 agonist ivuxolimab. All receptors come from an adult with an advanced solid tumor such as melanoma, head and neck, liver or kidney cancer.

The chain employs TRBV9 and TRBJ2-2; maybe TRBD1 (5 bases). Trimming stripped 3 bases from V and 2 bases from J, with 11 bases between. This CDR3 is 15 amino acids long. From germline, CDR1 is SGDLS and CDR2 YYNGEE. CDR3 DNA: TGTGCCAGCAGCGGTCGGACACTTAACACCGGGGAGCTGTTTTTT. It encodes CASSGRTLNTGELFF.

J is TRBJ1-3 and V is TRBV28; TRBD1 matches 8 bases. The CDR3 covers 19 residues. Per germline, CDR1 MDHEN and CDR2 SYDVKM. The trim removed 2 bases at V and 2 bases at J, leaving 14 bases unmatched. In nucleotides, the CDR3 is TGTGCCAGCAGTTTAGAGGGGCCAGGGGGCTTTGGACCTGGAAACACCATATATTTT. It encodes CASSLEGPGGFGPGNTIYF.

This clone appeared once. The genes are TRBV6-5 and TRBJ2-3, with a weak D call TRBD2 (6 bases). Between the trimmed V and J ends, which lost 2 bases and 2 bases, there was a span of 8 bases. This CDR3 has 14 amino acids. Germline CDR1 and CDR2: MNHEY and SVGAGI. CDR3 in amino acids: CASSYRDFTDTQYF. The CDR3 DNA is TGTGCCAGCAGTTACAGGGACTTCACAGATACGCAGTATTTT.

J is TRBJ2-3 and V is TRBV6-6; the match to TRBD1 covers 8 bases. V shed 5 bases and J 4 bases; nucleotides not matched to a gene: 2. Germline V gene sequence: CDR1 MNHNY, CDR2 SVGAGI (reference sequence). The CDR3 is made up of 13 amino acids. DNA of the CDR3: TGTGCCAGCAGTGCGACAGGGGCAGATACGCAGTATTTT. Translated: CASSATGADTQYF.

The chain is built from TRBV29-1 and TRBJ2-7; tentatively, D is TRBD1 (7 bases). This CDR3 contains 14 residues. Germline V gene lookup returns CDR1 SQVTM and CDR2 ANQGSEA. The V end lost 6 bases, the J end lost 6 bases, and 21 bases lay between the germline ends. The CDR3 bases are TGCAGCGTGGCGCAGGTGACAGGGACTCTCGAGCAGTACTTC. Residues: CSVAQVTGTLEQYF.

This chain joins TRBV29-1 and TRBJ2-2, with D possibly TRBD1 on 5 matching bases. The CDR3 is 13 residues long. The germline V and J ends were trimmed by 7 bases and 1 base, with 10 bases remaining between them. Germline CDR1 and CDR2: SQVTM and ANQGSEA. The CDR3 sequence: CSARQGNTGELFF. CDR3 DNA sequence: TGCAGCGCGCGTCAGGGGAACACCGGGGAGCTGTTTTTT.

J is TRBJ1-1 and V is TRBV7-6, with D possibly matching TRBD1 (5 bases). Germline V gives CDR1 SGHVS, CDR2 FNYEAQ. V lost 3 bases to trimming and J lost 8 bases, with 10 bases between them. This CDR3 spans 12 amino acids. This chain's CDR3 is CASSFWGREAFF. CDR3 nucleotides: TGTGCCAGCAGCTTTTGGGGACGAGAAGCTTTCTTT.

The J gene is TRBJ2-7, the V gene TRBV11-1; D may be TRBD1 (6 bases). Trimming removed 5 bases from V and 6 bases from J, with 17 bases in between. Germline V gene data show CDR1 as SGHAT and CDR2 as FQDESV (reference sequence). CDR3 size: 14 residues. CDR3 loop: CASSPGQGRSEQYF. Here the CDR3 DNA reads TGTGCCAGCAGCCCAGGCCAGGGGCGGAGCGAGCAGTACTTC.

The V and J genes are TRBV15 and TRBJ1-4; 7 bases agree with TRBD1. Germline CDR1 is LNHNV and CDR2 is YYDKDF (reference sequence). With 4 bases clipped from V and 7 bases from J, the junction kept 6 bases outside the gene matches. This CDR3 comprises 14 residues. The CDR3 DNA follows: TGTGCCACCAGCAAAGACAGGGAGGGTGAAAAACTGTTTTTT. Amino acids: CATSKDREGEKLFF. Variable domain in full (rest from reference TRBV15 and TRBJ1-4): DAMVIQNPRYQVTQFGKPVTLSCSQTLNHNVMYWYQQKSSQAPKLLFHYYDKDFNNEADTPDNFQSRRPNTSFCFLDIRSPGLGDTAMYLCATSKDREGEKLFFGSGTQLSVL.

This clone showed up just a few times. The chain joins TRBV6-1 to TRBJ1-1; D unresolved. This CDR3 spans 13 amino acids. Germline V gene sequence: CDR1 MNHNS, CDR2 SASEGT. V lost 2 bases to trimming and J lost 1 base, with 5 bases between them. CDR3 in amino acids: CASSEQTNTEAFF. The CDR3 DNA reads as TGTGCCAGCAGTGAACAGACGAACACTGAAGCTTTCTTT.

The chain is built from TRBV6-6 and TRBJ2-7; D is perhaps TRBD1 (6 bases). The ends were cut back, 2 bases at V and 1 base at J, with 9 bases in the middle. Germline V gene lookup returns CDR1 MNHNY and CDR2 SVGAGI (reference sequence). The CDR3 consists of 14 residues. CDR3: CASSYQTGSYEQYF. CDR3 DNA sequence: TGTGCCAGCAGTTACCAGACAGGTTCCTACGAGCAGTACTTC.

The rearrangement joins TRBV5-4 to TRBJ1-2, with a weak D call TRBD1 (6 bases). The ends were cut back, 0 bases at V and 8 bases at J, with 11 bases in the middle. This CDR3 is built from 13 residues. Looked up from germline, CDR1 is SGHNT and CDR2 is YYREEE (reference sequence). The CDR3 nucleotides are TGTGCCAGCAGCTTGGTCGGGGGCGACGGCTACACCTTC. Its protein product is CASSLVGGDGYTF. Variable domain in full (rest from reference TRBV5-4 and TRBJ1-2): ETGVTQSPTHLIKTRGQQVTLRCSSQSGHNTVSWYQQALGQGPQFIFQYYREEENGRGNFPPRFSGLQFPNYSSELNVNALELDDSALYLCASSLVGGDGYTFGSGTRLTVV.

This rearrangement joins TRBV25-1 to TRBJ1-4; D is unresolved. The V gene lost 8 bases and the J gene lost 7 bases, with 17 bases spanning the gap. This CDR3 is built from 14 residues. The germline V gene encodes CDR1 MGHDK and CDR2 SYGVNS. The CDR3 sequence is CASVTWEGGEKLFF. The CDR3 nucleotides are TGTGCCAGCGTAACTTGGGAGGGCGGTGAAAAACTGTTTTTT.

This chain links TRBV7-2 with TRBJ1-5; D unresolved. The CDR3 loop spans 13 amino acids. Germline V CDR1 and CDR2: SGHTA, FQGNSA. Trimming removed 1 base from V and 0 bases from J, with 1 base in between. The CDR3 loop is CASSLDSNQPQHF. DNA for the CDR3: TGTGCCAGCAGCTTAGATAGCAATCAGCCCCAGCATTTT.

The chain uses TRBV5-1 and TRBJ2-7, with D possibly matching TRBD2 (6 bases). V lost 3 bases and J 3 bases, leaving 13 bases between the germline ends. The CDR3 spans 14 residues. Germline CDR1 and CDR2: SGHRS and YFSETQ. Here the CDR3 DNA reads TGCGCCAGCAGCTCCCTAGGCGGGGTCTACGAGCAGTACTTC. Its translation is CASSSLGGVYEQYF.

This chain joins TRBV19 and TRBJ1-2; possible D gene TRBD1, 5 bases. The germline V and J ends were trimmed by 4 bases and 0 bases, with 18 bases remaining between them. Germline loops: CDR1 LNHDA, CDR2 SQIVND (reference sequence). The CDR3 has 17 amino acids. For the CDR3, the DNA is TGTGCCAGTAGTAAGCCCCAGGGCCTTAAGTCTAACTATGGCTACACCTTC. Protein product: CASSKPQGLKSNYGYTF.

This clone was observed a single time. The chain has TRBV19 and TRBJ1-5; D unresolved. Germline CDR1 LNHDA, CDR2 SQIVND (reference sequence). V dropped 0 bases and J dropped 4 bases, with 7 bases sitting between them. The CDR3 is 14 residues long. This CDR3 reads CASSIEAVNQPQHF. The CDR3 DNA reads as TGTGCCAGTAGTATAGAGGCAGTAAATCAGCCCCAGCATTTT.

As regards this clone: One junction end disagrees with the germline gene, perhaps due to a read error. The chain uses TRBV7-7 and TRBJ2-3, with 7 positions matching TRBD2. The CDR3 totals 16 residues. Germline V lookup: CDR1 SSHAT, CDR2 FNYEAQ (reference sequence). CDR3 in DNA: TGTGCTAGCAGCTTAGCGGCGGGAGCTGGGACAGATACGCAGTATTTT. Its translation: CASSLAAGAGTDTQYF.

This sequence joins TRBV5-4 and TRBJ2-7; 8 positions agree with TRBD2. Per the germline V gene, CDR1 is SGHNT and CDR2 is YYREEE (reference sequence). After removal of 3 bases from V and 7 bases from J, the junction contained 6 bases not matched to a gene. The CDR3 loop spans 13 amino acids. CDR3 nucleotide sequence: TGTGCCAGCAGCTGGGGACTAGTTGAGGAGCAGTACTTC. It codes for CASSWGLVEEQYF.

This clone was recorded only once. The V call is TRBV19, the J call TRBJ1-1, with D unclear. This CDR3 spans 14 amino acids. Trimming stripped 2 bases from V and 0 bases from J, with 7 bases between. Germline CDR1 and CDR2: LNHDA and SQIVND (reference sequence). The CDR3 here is CASSIRVMNTEAFF. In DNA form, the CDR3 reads TGTGCCAGTAGTATAAGGGTTATGAACACTGAAGCTTTCTTT.

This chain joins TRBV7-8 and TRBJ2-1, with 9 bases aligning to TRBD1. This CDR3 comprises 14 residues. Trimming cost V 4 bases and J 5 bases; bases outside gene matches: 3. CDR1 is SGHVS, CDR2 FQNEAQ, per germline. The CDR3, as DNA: TGTGCCAGCAGCTCCCGACAGGGGGACAATGAGCAGTTCTTC. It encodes CASSSRQGDNEQFF.

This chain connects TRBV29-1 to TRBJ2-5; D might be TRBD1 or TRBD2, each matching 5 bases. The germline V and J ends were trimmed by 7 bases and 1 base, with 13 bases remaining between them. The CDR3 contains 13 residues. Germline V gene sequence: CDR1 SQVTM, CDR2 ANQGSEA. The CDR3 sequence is CSGGNAAQETQYF. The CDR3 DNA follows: TGCAGCGGGGGGAATGCTGCCCAAGAGACCCAGTACTTC.

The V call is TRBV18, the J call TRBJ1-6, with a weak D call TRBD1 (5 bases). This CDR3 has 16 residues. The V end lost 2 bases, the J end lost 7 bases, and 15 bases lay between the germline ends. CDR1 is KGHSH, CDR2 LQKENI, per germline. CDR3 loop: CASSPVLRDANSPLHF. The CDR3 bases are TGTGCCAGCTCACCAGTTCTCCGGGACGCAAATTCACCCCTCCACTTT.

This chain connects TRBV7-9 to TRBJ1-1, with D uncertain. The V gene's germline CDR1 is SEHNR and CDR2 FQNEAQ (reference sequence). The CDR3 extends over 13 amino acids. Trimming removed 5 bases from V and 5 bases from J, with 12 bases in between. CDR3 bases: TGTGCCAGCAGCCGTAATGAAGGGACTGAAGCTTTCTTT. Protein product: CASSRNEGTEAFF.

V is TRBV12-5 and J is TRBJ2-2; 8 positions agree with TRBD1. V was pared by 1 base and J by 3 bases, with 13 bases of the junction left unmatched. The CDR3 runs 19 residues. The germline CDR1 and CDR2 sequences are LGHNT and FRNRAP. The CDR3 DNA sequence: TGTGCTAGTGGTTTGGCGGCCACCGCCGGGACAGGTTACACCGGGGAGCTGTTTTTT. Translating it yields CASGLAATAGTGYTGELFF.

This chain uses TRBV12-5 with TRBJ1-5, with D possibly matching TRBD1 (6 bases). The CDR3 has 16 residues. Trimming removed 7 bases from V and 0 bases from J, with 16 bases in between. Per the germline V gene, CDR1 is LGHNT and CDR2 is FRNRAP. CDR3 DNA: TGTGCTAGTGCCCTCGGACAGTTAAATAGCAATCAGCCCCAGCATTTT. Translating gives CASALGQLNSNQPQHF.

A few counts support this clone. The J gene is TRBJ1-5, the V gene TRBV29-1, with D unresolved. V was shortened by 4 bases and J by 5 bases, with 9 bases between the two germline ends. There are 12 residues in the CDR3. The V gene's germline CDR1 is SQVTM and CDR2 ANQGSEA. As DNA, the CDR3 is TGCAGCGTTGGAGCCCGGGATCAGCCCCAGCATTTT. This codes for CSVGARDQPQHF.